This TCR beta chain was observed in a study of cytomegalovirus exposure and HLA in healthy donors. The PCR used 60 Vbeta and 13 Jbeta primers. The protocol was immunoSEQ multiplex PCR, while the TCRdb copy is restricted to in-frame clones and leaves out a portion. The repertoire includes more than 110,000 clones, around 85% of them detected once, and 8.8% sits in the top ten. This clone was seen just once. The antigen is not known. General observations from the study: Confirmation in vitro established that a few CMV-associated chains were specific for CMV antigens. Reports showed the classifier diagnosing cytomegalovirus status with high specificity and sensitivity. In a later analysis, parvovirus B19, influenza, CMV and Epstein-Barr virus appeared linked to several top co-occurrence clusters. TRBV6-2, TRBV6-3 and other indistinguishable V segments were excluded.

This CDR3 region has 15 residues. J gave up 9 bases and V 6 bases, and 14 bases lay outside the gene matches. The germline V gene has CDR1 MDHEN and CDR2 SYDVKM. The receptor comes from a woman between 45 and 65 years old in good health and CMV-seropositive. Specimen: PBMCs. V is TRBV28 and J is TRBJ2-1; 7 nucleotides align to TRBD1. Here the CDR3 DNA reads TGTGCCAGCAGCCCCATCGGGACAGAGAGGGGTGAGCAGTTCTTC. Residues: CASSPIGTERGEQFF.